This T cell receptor beta chain was found in a study of shared clonotypes between healthy human individuals. Study observations and caveats: For naive CD4 cells, roughly 4.8% of clonotypes were shared across a few donors.

Clones were sequenced by immunoSEQ multiplex PCR, and TCRdb holds only the in-frame ones, with some missing. The table shows roughly 850,000 clones, with about 96% occurring only once. CD45RO-negative CD8 cells positively selected for CCR7 made up the naive population, which excluded terminally differentiated effector memory CD45RA+ cells. Caucasian adults residing in Nashville, Tennessee made up all the donors. As for this clone: The antigen remains undetermined. The sample has other DNA sequences that encode this CDR3 too.

CDR3 length: 14 residues. The V gene end was trimmed by 7 bases and the J gene end by 4 bases; junction bases not matched to a gene: 4. Germline V gene data show CDR1 as SNHLY and CDR2 as FYNNEI. The chain employs TRBV2 and TRBJ2-1; 10 bases are shared with TRBD2. The source material was naive CD8+ T cells sorted from blood. The TCR originated in a man in his thirties or forties in good health. The CDR3 sequence: CASISGRIYNEQFF. Written as DNA, the CDR3 is TGTGCCAGCATTAGCGGGAGGATTTACAATGAGCAGTTCTTC.